This T cell receptor beta chain was recovered during a study of OX40 agonist ivuxolimab in advanced cancers. Germline V lookup: CDR1 KGHSH, CDR2 LQKENI. J gave up 4 bases and V 3 bases, and 5 bases lay outside the gene matches. CDR3 length equals 14 residues. Sequencing was performed with immunoSEQ multiplex PCR; in TCRdb, only in-frame clones are kept and a portion is missing. The sample contains 62,000 or so clones, under 95% of which appear only once. V gene TRBV18 combines with J gene TRBJ2-5; TRBD1 aligns across 7 bases. This TCR was sampled from an adult with an advanced solid tumor such as melanoma, head and neck, liver or kidney cancer. The sample here was CD4+ or CD8+ T cells sorted from blood, taken in a trial of the OX40 agonist ivuxolimab. The CDR3 DNA is TGTGCCAGCTCACCGATACAGGGGAGAGAGACCCAGTACTTC. It is translated as CASSPIQGRETQYF. The full variable domain, in which reference TRBV18 and TRBJ2-5 provide the parts outside the CDR3, is NAGVMQNPRHLVRRRGQEARLRCSPMKGHSHVYWYRQLPEEGLKFMVYLQKENIIDESGMPKERFSAEFPKEGPSILRIQQVVRGDSAAYFCASSPIQGRETQYFGPGTRLLVL.